These 30 T cell receptor beta chains came from one sample sequenced in a study of molecular identifiers for immune sequencing clone quantification (dated by TCRdb to 2017 to 2018). Library preparation employed PCR. For sequencing, an Illumina HiSeq 4000 was employed. Using fastp trimming at Q25 and MiXCR clonotype assembly, TCRdb reanalyzed the public sequencing data and kept in-frame beta chains. Each entry merges the rows of one CDR3 protein and shows their most common DNA and genes. The sample table contains about half a million distinct CDR3 sequences; only one count was recorded for about a fifth of them. About 0.84% of the sample rests with the top ten. The specimen was naive CD8+ T cells from blood, with Jurkat cell RNA spiked in. The cell subset or site tag for this specimen amounts to: FACS-sorted CD8+CD4-CCR7+CD45RA+ naive T cells. All receptors come from a human donor in good health. Some libraries in this study had Jurkat cell RNA spiked in.

This clonotype was counted ten times or more. The chain recombines TRBV7-9 with TRBJ2-2, with 7 bases fitting TRBD2. V gave up 5 bases and J gave up 3 bases; unmatched junction bases: 9. Germline values: CDR1 SEHNR, CDR2 FQNEAQ (reference sequence). CDR3 length: 16 amino acids. The CDR3 sequence is CASSLLAGVDTGELFF. The CDR3, as DNA: TGTGCCAGCAGCCTTTTGGCGGGAGTAGACACCGGGGAGCTGTTTTTT.

Ten or more counts support this clonotype. The V gene is TRBV30, the J gene TRBJ2-5; D gene unclear. The CDR3 sequence is 10 residues long. Trimming took 5 bases from V and 4 from J, leaving 5 bases between them. Germline V lookup: CDR1 GTSNPN, CDR2 SVGIG (reference sequence). The CDR3 region has the DNA TGTGCCTGGCAGTTAGAGACCCAGTACTTC. Protein sequence: CAWQLETQYF.

At least ten counts were recorded for this clonotype. The chain links TRBV28 to TRBJ2-3; TRBD1 aligns across 9 bases. Per germline, CDR1 MDHEN and CDR2 SYDVKM. The CDR3 has 15 amino acids. J was trimmed by 6 bases and V by 4 bases; bases with no gene match: 8. The CDR3 region is CASSYRGRIRDTQYF. In DNA, the CDR3 is TGTGCCAGCAGTTACAGGGGGCGTATAAGGGATACGCAGTATTTT.

This clonotype was counted a few times. This sequence joins TRBV28 and TRBJ2-7; D is unclear. The germline V and J ends were trimmed by 6 bases and 1 base, with 16 bases remaining between them. The germline gives CDR1 MDHEN, CDR2 SYDVKM. The CDR3 is 15 amino acids. The CDR3 spells CASSSPVGLSYEQYF. CDR3 nucleotides: TGTGCCAGCAGCTCACCGGTAGGCCTATCCTACGAGCAGTACTTC.

This clonotype was recorded a few times. The V gene is TRBV27, the J gene TRBJ1-1, with TRBD1 matching over 7 bases. This CDR3 is 17 amino acids long. V shed 2 bases and J 0 bases; nucleotides not matched to a gene: 9. Germline CDR1 is MNHEY and CDR2 is SMNVEV (reference sequence). The CDR3 loop is CASSLQPGGGMNTEAFF. The CDR3 coding sequence is TGTGCCAGCAGTTTACAACCAGGGGGGGGCATGAACACTGAAGCTTTCTTT.

The rearrangement links TRBV7-9 to TRBJ2-7; 12 positions agree with TRBD2. The CDR3 covers 16 residues. V shed 5 bases, J shed 6 bases, and the junction held 11 bases outside the gene matches. Germline values: CDR1 SEHNR, CDR2 FQNEAQ (reference sequence). In DNA, the CDR3 is TGTGCCAGCAGCCGACTCGAGGGGACTAGCGGGTTCGAGCAGTACTTC. It yields the protein CASSRLEGTSGFEQYF.

Note on this clonotype: One junction end does not reproduce the germline sequence, and a read error may be involved. The CDR3 protein is CASSQPLAGGPGTQYF. DNA of the CDR3: TGCGCCAGCAGCCAGCCCTTAGCGGGGGGCCCAGGTACGCAGTATTTT. The genes are TRBV3-1 and TRBJ2-3; 10 positions agree with TRBD2. Germline assignment: CDR1 LGHDT and CDR2 YNNKEL (reference sequence). The CDR3 covers 16 residues.

On this clonotype itself: A much bigger clone sits one base away, suggesting this may be a read error. V usage is TRBV27 and J usage is TRBJ2-7, with D perhaps matching TRBD1 (6 bases). The germline CDR1 and CDR2 sequences are MNHEY and SMNVEV (reference sequence). The CDR3 has 13 amino acids. CDR3 nucleotides: TGTGCCAGCAGCCCTACAGGGAACTACAAGCAGTACTTC. Protein: CASSPTGNYKQYF.

To note about this clonotype: A read error is possible here, since a much larger clone lies one base away. The chain has TRBV27 and TRBJ2-6; TRBD1 matches at 11 bases. Germline V gene sequence: CDR1 MNHEY, CDR2 SMNVEV (reference sequence). This CDR3 has 17 amino acids. This CDR3 reads CASRTGQGASDANVRTF. DNA for the CDR3: TGTGCCAGCAGGACAGGACAGGGGGCGTCTGATGCCAACGTCCGGACTTTC.

Notes on this clonotype: This sequence may be a read error, since a much larger clone differs from it by one base. The CDR3 ends on some other residue instead of the conserved phenylalanine or tryptophan, so this is likely a read error. V and J are TRBV6-6 and TRBJ2-3; no reliable D call. The CDR3 totals 16 residues. Trimming pared 1 base from V and 2 bases from J, leaving 13 bases between. Per the germline V gene, CDR1 is MNHNY and CDR2 is SVGAGI (reference sequence). The CDR3 spells CASSYYLEYSTDTQYI. The DNA of the CDR3 is TGTGCCAGCAGTTACTATCTGGAATACTCCACAGATACGCAGTATATT.

The gene calls are TRBV12-3 or TRBV12-4 and TRBJ1-6; D not certain. V was trimmed by 5 bases and J by 4 bases, leaving 15 bases between them. The CDR3 contains 16 residues. In nucleotides, the CDR3 is TGTGCCAGCAGTATTCGAGCTGGACGGTATAATTCACCCCTCCACTTT. As protein: CASSIRAGRYNSPLHF.

The V and J genes are TRBV6-5 and TRBJ2-2, with D possibly being TRBD1 (6 bases). Germline V gene data show CDR1 as MNHEY and CDR2 as SVGAGI. V gave up 6 bases and J gave up 6 bases, with 14 bases separating them. This CDR3 has 14 residues. The CDR3 here is CASSLGEGAGELFF. The CDR3 nucleotides read TGTGCCAGCAGCCTTGGTGAGGGGGCCGGGGAGCTGTTTTTT.

The chain carries TRBV7-3 and TRBJ2-1; the match to TRBD2 covers 7 bases. The J segment lost 7 bases and the V segment lost 2 bases, leaving 8 bases of the junction unmatched. Germline CDR1 and CDR2: SGHTA and FQGTGA. CDR3 size: 15 residues. Here the CDR3 reads CASSLLAGVRNEQFF. DNA for the CDR3: TGTGCCAGCAGCTTACTCGCGGGAGTACGAAATGAGCAGTTCTTC.

This clonotype was counted at least ten times. This sequence joins TRBV11-3 and TRBJ2-7, with D unresolved. Deletions cut 0 bases from V and 1 base from J, with 10 bases between. Per germline, CDR1 SGHNT and CDR2 YENEEA. There are 15 residues in the CDR3. The CDR3 nucleotides are TGTGCCAGCAGCTTAGATCGGCAGGCGTCCTACGAGCAGTACTTC. Translating gives CASSLDRQASYEQYF.

The sample holds many counts of this clonotype. This chain joins TRBV5-5 and TRBJ1-1, with 7 nucleotides matching TRBD1. The J segment lost 5 bases and the V segment lost 4 bases, leaving 11 bases of the junction unmatched. CDR1 and CDR2 from the germline V gene are SGHKS and YYEKEE (reference sequence). CDR3 length: 15 amino acids. The CDR3 reads CASSTDPSGGTEAFF. The CDR3 region has the DNA TGTGCCAGCAGCACGGATCCTTCAGGGGGGACTGAAGCTTTCTTT.

In this sample, this clonotype turned up a few times. The chain is built from TRBV20-1 and TRBJ1-6; 7 bases agree with TRBD1. V shed 4 bases, J shed 0 bases, and the junction held 9 bases outside the gene matches. The germline V gene encodes CDR1 DFQATT and CDR2 SNEGSKA (reference sequence). The CDR3 spans 17 residues. The CDR3 DNA follows: TGCAGTGCTACGACGACAGGGATTAGCTCCTATAATTCACCCCTCCACTTT. This translates into CSATTTGISSYNSPLHF.

This clonotype was seen repeatedly, ten times or more. The chain has TRBV5-1 and TRBJ2-7, with TRBD1 identical over 8 bases. V shed 4 bases and J 2 bases; nucleotides not matched to a gene: 8. CDR3 size: 15 residues. Germline V lookup: CDR1 SGHRS, CDR2 YFSETQ. The CDR3 nucleotides are TGCGCCAGCAGCCAAGGACAGGGAGGCCCCTACGAGCAGTACTTC. Its protein product is CASSQGQGGPYEQYF.

The rearrangement links TRBV27 to TRBJ1-1; D is possibly TRBD1 (5 bases). The CDR3 covers 14 residues. In germline, CDR1 is MNHEY, CDR2 SMNVEV (reference sequence). The V end lost 3 bases, the J end lost 2 bases, and 10 bases lay between the germline ends. CDR3 DNA: TGTGCCAGCAGTTTCAGGGATACAAACACTGAAGCTTTCTTT. Translated, it gives CASSFRDTNTEAFF.

At least ten counts were recorded for this clonotype. The chain is built from TRBV7-6 and TRBJ2-3; D may be TRBD1 or TRBD2 (6 bases each). The CDR3 length is 12 residues. CDR1 is SGHVS, CDR2 FNYEAQ, per germline. Trimming left V 5 bases short and J 8 bases short, with 11 bases between. The CDR3 sequence: CASSEQGGTQYF. The CDR3 region has the DNA TGTGCCAGCAGCGAACAGGGAGGTACGCAGTATTTT. The full variable domain, with the rest looked up from reference TRBV7-6 and TRBJ2-3, is GAGVSQSPRYKVTKRGQDVALRCDPISGHVSLYWYRQALGQGPEFLTYFNYEAQQDKSGLPNDRFSAERPEGSISTLTIQRTEQRDSAMYRCASSEQGGTQYFGPGTRLTVL.

This clonotype was counted a few times. The J gene is TRBJ1-1, the V gene TRBV7-9; no definite D call. This CDR3 is built from 13 residues. Trimming pared 8 bases from V and 2 bases from J, leaving 12 bases between. Germline V gene lookup returns CDR1 SEHNR and CDR2 FQNEAQ (reference sequence). CDR3 sequence: CASHQSENTEAFF. The CDR3 DNA is TGTGCCAGCCACCAATCGGAAAACACTGAAGCTTTCTTT.

V gene TRBV27 combines with J gene TRBJ2-7; 10 nucleotides line up with TRBD2. The V and J ends lost 8 bases and 3 bases, in that order; junction bases with no gene match: 10. In germline, CDR1 is MNHEY, CDR2 SMNVEV (reference sequence). This CDR3 has 15 amino acids. CDR3 sequence (DNA): TGTGCCAGCCAACTCCTAGCGGGAGCCCTCTACGAGCAGTACTTC. Protein product: CASQLLAGALYEQYF.

This clonotype was seen ten or more times. V gene TRBV7-2 combines with J gene TRBJ2-4; tentative D call: TRBD1 (5 bases). The germline V gene encodes CDR1 SGHTA and CDR2 FQGNSA. V gave up 1 base and J gave up 6 bases, with 16 bases separating them. The CDR3 is 16 amino acids. CDR3: CASSLVIQAQGNIQYF. The CDR3 coding sequence is TGTGCCAGCAGCTTAGTCATACAGGCTCAGGGAAACATTCAGTACTTC.

This clonotype has at least ten counts. The rearrangement links TRBV12-3 or TRBV12-4 to TRBJ2-1, with D perhaps TRBD1 (7 bases). V was pared by 9 bases and J by 9 bases, with 18 bases between. This CDR3 has 13 residues. CDR3 in amino acids: CASLLQGEVEQFF. CDR3 coding DNA: TGTGCCAGTCTTCTTCAGGGGGAGGTTGAGCAGTTCTTC.

This clonotype was seen at least ten times. The chain uses TRBV7-9 and TRBJ1-1; no clear D gene. The length of the CDR3 is 13 residues. Germline CDR1 is SEHNR and CDR2 is FQNEAQ (reference sequence). The V and J ends lost 5 bases and 10 bases respectively, with 17 bases between them. As DNA, the CDR3 is TGTGCCAGCAGCAAGGATTTCCCCCGCGGAGCTTTCTTT. Protein product: CASSKDFPRGAFF.

This rearrangement joins TRBV5-4 to TRBJ2-3; no clear D gene. Germline V lookup: CDR1 SGHNT, CDR2 YYREEE (reference sequence). CDR3 length equals 17 residues. V gave up 3 bases and J gave up 0 bases, with 17 bases separating them. In nucleotides, the CDR3 is TGTGCCAGCAGCTCGTCCTTGAGCCTATTTAGCACAGATACGCAGTATTTT. Translated, it gives CASSSSLSLFSTDTQYF.

The V call is TRBV20-1, the J call TRBJ1-2, with a tentative D call TRBD1 (5 bases). Germline CDR1 DFQATT, CDR2 SNEGSKA (reference sequence). V lost 0 bases, J lost 3 bases, and 14 bases lay in between. The CDR3 spans 15 residues. The DNA of the CDR3 is TGCAGTGCTAGAGATCAAGAAGGCAGGGACTATGGCTACACCTTC. Encoded protein: CSARDQEGRDYGYTF.

The chain combines TRBV2 with TRBJ1-2, with D possibly TRBD1 on 5 matching bases. This CDR3 spans 13 amino acids. V lost 8 bases and J lost 3, with 13 bases in between. The germline V gene has CDR1 SNHLY and CDR2 FYNNEI. The CDR3 reads CASYPDIDYGYTF. CDR3 nucleotides: TGTGCCAGCTATCCGGACATTGACTATGGCTACACCTTC.

Concerning this clonotype itself: A much larger clonotype is one base distant, so this may be a read error. The chain is built from TRBV5-1 and TRBJ1-1; D uncertain. Germline assignment: CDR1 SGHRS and CDR2 YFSETQ. The CDR3 is made up of 13 amino acids. The CDR3: CASSLWVTTEASF. The CDR3, as DNA: TGCGCCAGCAGCTTGTGGGTTACCACTGAAGCTTCCTTT.

There are a few counts of this clonotype. The CDR3 loop is CARTRSDSTGELFF. Here the CDR3 DNA reads TGTGCCAGAACCAGATCCGACAGTACCGGGGAGCTGTTTTTT. The V call is TRBV2, the J call TRBJ2-2, with D perhaps TRBD1 (5 bases). The CDR3 consists of 14 residues. Per germline, CDR1 SNHLY and CDR2 FYNNEI. Trimming shortened V by 9 bases and J by 5 bases, and 16 bases separated the two germline ends.

On this clonotype: A much larger clone is a single base away; this may be a read error. The V gene is TRBV28, the J gene TRBJ1-1, with 7 bases aligning to TRBD1. The CDR3 has 15 residues. The germline V gene has CDR1 MDHEN and CDR2 SYDVKM. CDR3 nucleotides: TGTGCCAGCAGAAAGAGACAGGGAGGAGGCACTGAAGCTCTCTTT. This translates into CASRKRQGGGTEALF.